A single sample is the source of the 10 T cell receptor beta chains below, sequenced in a study of cytomegalovirus exposure and HLA in healthy donors. The PCR used 60 Vbeta and 13 Jbeta primers. Repertoires were generated with immunoSEQ multiplex PCR, while TCRdb's copy carries only in-frame clones and drops some. In the table there are about 130,000 clones, about two thirds of which are singletons. Sequencing was performed on PBMCs. These receptor sequences come from an older woman in good health and CMV-seropositive.

The chain carries TRBV11-2 and TRBJ1-1; TRBD1 agrees at 7 bases. Trimming at V came to 1 base and at J to 5 bases, leaving 4 bases not matched to a gene. Looked up from germline, CDR1 is SGHAT and CDR2 is FQNNGV. The CDR3 runs to 14 residues. The CDR3: CASSLGQGGTEAFF. As DNA, the CDR3 is TGTGCCAGCAGCTTAGGGCAGGGGGGAACTGAAGCTTTCTTT.

The chain combines TRBV19 with TRBJ2-7, with TRBD1 matching over 8 bases. CDR3 length equals 16 residues. The germline V gene encodes CDR1 LNHDA and CDR2 SQIVND (reference sequence). V lost 5 bases to trimming and J lost 1 base; unmatched junction nucleotides: 10. For the CDR3, the DNA is TGTGCCAGTAGTGGGCCGCGGGACAGGATTTCCTACGAGCAGTACTTC. Its protein product is CASSGPRDRISYEQYF.

This chain uses TRBV5-1 with TRBJ2-5; tentatively, D is TRBD2 (6 bases). In germline, CDR1 is SGHRS, CDR2 YFSETQ. V gave up 0 bases and J gave up 4 bases, with 13 bases separating them. The CDR3 contains 15 residues. This chain's CDR3 is CASSLGGGEGETQYF. The CDR3 DNA follows: TGCGCCAGCAGCTTGGGAGGAGGGGAAGGAGAGACCCAGTACTTC.

This chain connects TRBV5-4 to TRBJ2-1; TRBD1 is a possible D gene (6 bases). Trimming shortened V by 5 bases and J by 5 bases, and 20 bases separated the two germline ends. The CDR3 contains 16 residues. Germline CDR1 and CDR2: SGHNT and YYREEE (reference sequence). The CDR3 DNA follows: TGTGCCAGCAGTATAAGGACAGCGGTATTTAACAATGAGCAGTTCTTC. The encoded protein is CASSIRTAVFNNEQFF.

This clone was counted only a few times. The rearrangement joins TRBV19 to TRBJ1-2; tentatively, D is TRBD1 (5 bases). V lost 5 bases, J lost 8 bases, and 15 bases lay in between. CDR1 and CDR2 from the germline V gene are LNHDA and SQIVND (reference sequence). The CDR3 is made up of 13 amino acids. As DNA, the CDR3 is TGTGCCAGTAGTGGGGCCCCGACTGGCGGCTACACCTTC. Residues: CASSGAPTGGYTF.

This clone was detected a few times. This chain links TRBV11-3 with TRBJ1-6; D might be TRBD1 (6 bases). Germline V gene sequence: CDR1 SGHNT, CDR2 YENEEA. The CDR3 has 15 residues. Trimming took 1 base from V and 10 from J, leaving 14 bases between them. CDR3 loop: CASSLGRQGNSPLHF. The CDR3 DNA is TGTGCCAGCAGCTTAGGGCGGCAGGGGAACTCACCCCTCCACTTT. The full variable domain, rest sourced from reference TRBV11-3 and TRBJ1-6, is EAGVVQSPRYKIIEKKQPVAFWCNPISGHNTLYWYLQNLGQGPELLIRYENEEAVDDSQLPKDRFSAERLKGVDSTLKIQPAELGDSAVYLCASSLGRQGNSPLHFGNGTRLTVT.

The chain employs TRBV13 and TRBJ2-7, with a weak D call TRBD2 (7 bases). The germline CDR1 and CDR2 sequences are PRHDT and FYEKMQ (reference sequence). Trimming stripped 7 bases from V and 5 bases from J, with 15 bases between. The CDR3 consists of 13 residues. CDR3 sequence: CASTTGRGNEQYF. DNA for the CDR3: TGTGCCAGCACCACAGGGAGGGGAAACGAGCAGTACTTC. The whole variable domain, remainder taken from reference TRBV13 and TRBJ2-7, is AAGVIQSPRHLIKEKRETATLKCYPIPRHDTVYWYQQGPGQDPQFLISFYEKMQSDKGSIPDRFSAQQFSDYHSELNMSSLELGDSALYFCASTTGRGNEQYFGPGTRLTVT.

As regards this clone: The junction differs from germline at one of its ends, possibly a read error. V usage is TRBV14 and J usage is TRBJ1-2; tentatively, D is TRBD1 (5 bases). From germline, CDR1 is SGHDN and CDR2 FVKESK. This CDR3 is 11 amino acids long. This chain's CDR3 is CASSQVSREAF. In DNA form, the CDR3 reads TGTGCCAGCAGCCAAGTCTCCAGGGAGGCCTTC.

This chain joins TRBV11-2 and TRBJ1-4; D is possibly TRBD1 (6 bases). Germline V lookup: CDR1 SGHAT, CDR2 FQNNGV. This CDR3 comprises 14 residues. V was clipped by 6 bases and J by 5 bases, with 13 bases between them. This chain's CDR3 is CASSRGQTNEKLFF. In DNA, the CDR3 is TGTGCCAGCAGTCGCGGACAGACGAATGAAAAACTGTTTTTT.

The chain carries TRBV6-6 and TRBJ1-1; TRBD1 is a possible D gene (5 bases). The CDR3 sequence is 15 residues long. The V end was cut by 2 bases, the J end by 0 bases, with 10 bases between. Per the germline V gene, CDR1 is MNHNY and CDR2 is SVGAGI (reference sequence). CDR3 coding DNA: TGTGCCAGCAGTTACCTCCAGGGCCTGAACACTGAAGCTTTCTTT. Translating gives CASSYLQGLNTEAFF.